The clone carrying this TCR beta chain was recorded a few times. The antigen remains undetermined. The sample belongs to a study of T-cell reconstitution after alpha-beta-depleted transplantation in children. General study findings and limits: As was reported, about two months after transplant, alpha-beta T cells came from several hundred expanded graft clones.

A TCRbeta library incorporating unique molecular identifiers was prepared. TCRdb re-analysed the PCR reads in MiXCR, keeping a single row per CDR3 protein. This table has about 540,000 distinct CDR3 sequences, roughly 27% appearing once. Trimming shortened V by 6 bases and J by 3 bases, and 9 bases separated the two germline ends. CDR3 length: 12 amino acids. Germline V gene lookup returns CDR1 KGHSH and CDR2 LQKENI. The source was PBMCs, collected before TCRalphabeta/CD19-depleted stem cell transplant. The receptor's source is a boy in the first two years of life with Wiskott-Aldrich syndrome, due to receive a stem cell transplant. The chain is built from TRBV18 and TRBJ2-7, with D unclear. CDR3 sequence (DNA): TGTGCCAGCTCGATGGGGATCTACGAGCAGTACTTC. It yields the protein CASSMGIYEQYF.